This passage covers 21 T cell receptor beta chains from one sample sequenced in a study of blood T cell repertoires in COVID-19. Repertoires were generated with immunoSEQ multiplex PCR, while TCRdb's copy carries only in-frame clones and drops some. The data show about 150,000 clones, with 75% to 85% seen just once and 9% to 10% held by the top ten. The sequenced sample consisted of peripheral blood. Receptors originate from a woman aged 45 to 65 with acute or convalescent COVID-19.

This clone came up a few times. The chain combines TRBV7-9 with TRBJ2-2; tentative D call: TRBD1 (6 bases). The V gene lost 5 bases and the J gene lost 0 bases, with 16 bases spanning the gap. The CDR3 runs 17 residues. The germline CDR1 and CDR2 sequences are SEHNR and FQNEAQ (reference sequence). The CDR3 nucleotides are TGTGCCAGCAGCCATGACCGGGACACCCCGAACACCGGGGAGCTGTTTTTT. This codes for CASSHDRDTPNTGELFF.

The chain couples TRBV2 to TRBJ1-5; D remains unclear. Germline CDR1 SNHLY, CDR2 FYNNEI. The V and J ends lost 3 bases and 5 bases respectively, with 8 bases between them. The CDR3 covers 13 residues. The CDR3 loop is CASSDLRDQPQHF. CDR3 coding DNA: TGTGCCAGCAGTGACCTACGGGATCAGCCCCAGCATTTT.

CDR3 sequence: CSVGYGQGVKETQYF. The CDR3 nucleotides read TGCAGCGTTGGTTATGGGCAGGGGGTCAAGGAGACCCAGTACTTC. V gene TRBV29-1 combines with J gene TRBJ2-5; 7 nucleotides line up with TRBD1. Germline CDR1 reads SQVTM; CDR2 reads ANQGSEA. The CDR3 contains 15 residues. Unmatched junction bases numbered 13, after V lost 4 bases and J lost 5 bases.

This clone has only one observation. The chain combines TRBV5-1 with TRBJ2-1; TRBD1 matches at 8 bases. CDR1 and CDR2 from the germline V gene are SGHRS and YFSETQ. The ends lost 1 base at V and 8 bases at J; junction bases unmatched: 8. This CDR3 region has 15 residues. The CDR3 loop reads CASSLLDRVWDEQFF. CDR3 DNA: TGCGCCAGCAGCTTGCTGGACAGGGTTTGGGATGAGCAGTTCTTC.

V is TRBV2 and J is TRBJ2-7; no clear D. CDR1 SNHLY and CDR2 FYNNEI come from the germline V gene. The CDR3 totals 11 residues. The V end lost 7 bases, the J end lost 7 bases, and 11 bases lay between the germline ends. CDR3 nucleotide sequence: TGTGCCAGCACCCAGTCCTCAGAGCAGTACTTC. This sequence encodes CASTQSSEQYF.

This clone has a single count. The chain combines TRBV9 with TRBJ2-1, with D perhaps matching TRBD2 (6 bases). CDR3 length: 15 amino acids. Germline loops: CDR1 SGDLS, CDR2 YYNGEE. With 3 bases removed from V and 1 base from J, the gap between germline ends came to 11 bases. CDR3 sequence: CASSAEGGSYNEQFF. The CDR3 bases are TGTGCCAGCAGCGCGGAGGGAGGATCCTACAATGAGCAGTTCTTC.

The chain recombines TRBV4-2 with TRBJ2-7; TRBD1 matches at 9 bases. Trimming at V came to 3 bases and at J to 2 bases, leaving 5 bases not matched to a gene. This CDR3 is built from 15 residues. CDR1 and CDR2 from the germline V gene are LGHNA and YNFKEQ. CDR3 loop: CASSQGQGLTYEQYF. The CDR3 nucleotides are TGTGCCAGCAGCCAGGGACAGGGACTGACCTACGAGCAGTACTTC.

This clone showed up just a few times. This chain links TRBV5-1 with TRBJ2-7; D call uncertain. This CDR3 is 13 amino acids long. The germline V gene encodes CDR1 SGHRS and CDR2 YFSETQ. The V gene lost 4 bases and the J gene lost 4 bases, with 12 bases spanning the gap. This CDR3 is CASSPSAGYEQYF. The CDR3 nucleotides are TGCGCCAGCAGCCCCTCGGCAGGATACGAGCAGTACTTC. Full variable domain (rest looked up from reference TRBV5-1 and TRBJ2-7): KAGVTQTPRYLIKTRGQQVTLSCSPISGHRSVSWYQQTPGQGLQFLFEYFSETQRNKGNFPGRFSGRQFSNSRSEMNVSTLELGDSALYLCASSPSAGYEQYFGPGTRLTVT.

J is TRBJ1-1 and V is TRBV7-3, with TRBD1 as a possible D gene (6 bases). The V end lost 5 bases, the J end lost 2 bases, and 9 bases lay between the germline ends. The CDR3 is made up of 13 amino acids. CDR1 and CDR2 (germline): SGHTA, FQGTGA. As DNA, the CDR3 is TGTGCCAGCAGCGAACAGGGAAACACTGAAGCTTTCTTT. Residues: CASSEQGNTEAFF.

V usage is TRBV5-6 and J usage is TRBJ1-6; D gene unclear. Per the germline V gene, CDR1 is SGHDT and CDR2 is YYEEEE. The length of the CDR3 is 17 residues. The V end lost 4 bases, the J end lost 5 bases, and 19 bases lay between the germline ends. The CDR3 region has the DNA TGTGCCAGCAGCCTGAGCTTAGGAGGGATGGATAATTCACCCCTCCACTTT. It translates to CASSLSLGGMDNSPLHF. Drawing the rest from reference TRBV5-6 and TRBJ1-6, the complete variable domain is DAGVTQSPTHLIKTRGQQVTLRCSPKSGHDTVSWYQQALGQGPQFIFQYYEEEERQRGNFPDRFSGHQFPNYSSELNVNALLLGDSALYLCASSLSLGGMDNSPLHFGNGTRLTVT.

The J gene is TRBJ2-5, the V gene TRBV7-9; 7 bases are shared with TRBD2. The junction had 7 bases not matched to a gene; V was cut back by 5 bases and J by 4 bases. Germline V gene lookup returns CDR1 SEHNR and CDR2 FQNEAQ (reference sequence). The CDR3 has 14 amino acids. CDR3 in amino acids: CASSIHGTTETQYF. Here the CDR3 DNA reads TGTGCCAGCAGCATACATGGGACTACAGAGACCCAGTACTTC.

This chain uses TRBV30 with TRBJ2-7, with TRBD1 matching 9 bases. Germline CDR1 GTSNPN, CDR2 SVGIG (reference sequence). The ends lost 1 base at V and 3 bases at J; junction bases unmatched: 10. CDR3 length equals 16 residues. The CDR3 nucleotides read TGTGCCTGGAGTGCATACAGGGGGCCTCGCCGCTACGAGCAGTACTTC. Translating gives CAWSAYRGPRRYEQYF.

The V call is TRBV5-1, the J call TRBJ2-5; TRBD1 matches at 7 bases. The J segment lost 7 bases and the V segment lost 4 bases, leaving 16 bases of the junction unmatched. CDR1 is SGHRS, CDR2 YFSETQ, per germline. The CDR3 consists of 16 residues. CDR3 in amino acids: CASSPDRDSPRRTQYF. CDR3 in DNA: TGCGCCAGCAGCCCGGACCGGGACAGCCCAAGAAGGACCCAGTACTTC.

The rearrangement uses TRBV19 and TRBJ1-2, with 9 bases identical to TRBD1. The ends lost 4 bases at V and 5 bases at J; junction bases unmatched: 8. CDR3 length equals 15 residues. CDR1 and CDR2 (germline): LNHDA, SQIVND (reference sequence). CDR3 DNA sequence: TGTGCCAGTAGTACCGCGACAGGGGGAGGATATGGCTACACCTTC. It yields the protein CASSTATGGGYGYTF.

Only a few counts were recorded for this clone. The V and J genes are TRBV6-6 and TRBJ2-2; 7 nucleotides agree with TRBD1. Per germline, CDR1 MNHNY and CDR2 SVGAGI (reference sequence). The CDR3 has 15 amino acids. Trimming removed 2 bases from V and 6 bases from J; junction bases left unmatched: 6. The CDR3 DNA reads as TGTGCCAGCAGTTACGGCGAGCAGGGGGCCGGGGAGCTGTTTTTT. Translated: CASSYGEQGAGELFF.

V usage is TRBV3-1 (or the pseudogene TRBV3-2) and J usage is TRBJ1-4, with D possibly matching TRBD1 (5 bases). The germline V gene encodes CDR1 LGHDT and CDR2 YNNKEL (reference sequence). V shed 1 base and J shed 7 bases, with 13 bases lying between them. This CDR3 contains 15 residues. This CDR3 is CASSQVRGGFEKLFF. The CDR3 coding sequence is TGTGCCAGCAGCCAAGTTAGGGGAGGCTTTGAAAAACTGTTTTTT.

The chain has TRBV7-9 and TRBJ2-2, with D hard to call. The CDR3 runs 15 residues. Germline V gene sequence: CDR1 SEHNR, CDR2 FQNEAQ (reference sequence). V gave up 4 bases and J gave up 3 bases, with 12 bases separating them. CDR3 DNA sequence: TGTGCCAGCAGCTCCTCTCTCCACTACACCGGGGAGCTGTTTTTT. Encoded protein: CASSSSLHYTGELFF.

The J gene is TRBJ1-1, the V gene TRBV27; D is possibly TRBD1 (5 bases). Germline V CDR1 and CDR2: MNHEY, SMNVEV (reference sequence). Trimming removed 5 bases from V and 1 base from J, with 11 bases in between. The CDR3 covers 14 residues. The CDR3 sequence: CASSRRGSNTEAFF. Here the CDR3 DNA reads TGTGCCAGCAGTCGCCGGGGGTCGAACACTGAAGCTTTCTTT.

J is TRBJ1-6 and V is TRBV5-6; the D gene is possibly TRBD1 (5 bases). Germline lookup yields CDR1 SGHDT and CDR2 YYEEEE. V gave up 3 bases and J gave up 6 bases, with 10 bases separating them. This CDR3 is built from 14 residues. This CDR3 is CASSWEGFNSPLHF. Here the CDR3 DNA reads TGTGCCAGCAGCTGGGAGGGGTTTAATTCACCCCTCCACTTT. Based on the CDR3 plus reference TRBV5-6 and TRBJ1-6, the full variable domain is DAGVTQSPTHLIKTRGQQVTLRCSPKSGHDTVSWYQQALGQGPQFIFQYYEEEERQRGNFPDRFSGHQFPNYSSELNVNALLLGDSALYLCASSWEGFNSPLHFGNGTRLTVT.

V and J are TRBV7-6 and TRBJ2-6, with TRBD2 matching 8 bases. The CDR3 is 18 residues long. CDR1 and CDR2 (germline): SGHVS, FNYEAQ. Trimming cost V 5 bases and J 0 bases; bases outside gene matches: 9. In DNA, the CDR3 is TGTGCCAGCAGCCCAAACGTGGCGGGGGGCTCTGGGGCCAACGTCCTGACTTTC. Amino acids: CASSPNVAGGSGANVLTF.

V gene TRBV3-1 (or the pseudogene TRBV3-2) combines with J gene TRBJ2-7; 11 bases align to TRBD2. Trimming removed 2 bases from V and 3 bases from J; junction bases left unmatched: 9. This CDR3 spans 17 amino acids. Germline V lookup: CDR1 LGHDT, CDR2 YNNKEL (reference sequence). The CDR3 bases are TGTGCCAGCAGCCAATTTTACGGGACTAGCGGAAACTACGAGCAGTACTTC. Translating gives CASSQFYGTSGNYEQYF.